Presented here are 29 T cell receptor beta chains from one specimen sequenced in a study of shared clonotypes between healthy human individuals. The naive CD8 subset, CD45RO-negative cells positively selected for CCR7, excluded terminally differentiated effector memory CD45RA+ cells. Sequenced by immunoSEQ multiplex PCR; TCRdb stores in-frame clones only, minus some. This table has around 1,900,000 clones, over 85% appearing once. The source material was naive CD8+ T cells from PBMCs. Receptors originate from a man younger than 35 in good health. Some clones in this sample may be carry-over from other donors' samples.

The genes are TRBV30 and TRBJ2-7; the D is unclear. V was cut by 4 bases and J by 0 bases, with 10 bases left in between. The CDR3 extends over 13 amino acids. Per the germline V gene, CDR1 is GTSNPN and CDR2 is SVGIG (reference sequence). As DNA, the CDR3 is TGTGCCTGGACCCCCTTTGACTCCTACGAGCAGTACTTC. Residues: CAWTPFDSYEQYF.

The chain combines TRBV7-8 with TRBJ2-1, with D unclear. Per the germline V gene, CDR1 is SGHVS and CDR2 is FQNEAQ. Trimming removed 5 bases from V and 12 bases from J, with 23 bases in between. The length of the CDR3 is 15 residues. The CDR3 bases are TGTGCCAGCAGCCGAGCTGGGTCCTACCGTGAGGTGCAGTTCTTC. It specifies CASSRAGSYREVQFF.

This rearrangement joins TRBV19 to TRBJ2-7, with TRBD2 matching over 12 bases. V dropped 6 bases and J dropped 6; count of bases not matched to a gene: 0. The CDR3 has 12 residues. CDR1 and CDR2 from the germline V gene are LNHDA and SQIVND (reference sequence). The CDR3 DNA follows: TGTGCCAGTAGGACTAGCGGGAGCGAGCAGTACTTC. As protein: CASRTSGSEQYF. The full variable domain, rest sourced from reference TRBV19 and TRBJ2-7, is DGGITQSPKYLFRKEGQNVTLSCEQNLNHDAMYWYRQDPGQGLRLIYYSQIVNDFQKGDIAEGYSVSREKKESFPLTVTSAQKNPTAFYLCASRTSGSEQYFGPGTRLTVT.

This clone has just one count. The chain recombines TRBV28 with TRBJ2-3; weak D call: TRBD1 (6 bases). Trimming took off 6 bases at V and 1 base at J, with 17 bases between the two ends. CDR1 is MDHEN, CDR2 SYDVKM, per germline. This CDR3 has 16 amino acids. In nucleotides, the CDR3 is TGTGCCAGCAGCTTGGGGGCCACGGAGGGCACAGATACGCAGTATTTT. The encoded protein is CASSLGATEGTDTQYF.

The CDR3 bases are TGTGCCAGCAGCCTCCGAGGTAGCGGGAGGGCCCTAGGAGATGAGCAGTTCTTC. Translation gives CASSLRGSGRALGDEQFF. The chain links TRBV7-3 to TRBJ2-1, with 11 positions matching TRBD2. Unmatched junction bases numbered 17, after V lost 5 bases and J lost 8 bases. CDR1 SGHTA and CDR2 FQGTGA come from the germline V gene. The CDR3 extends over 18 amino acids. Full variable domain (outside the CDR3, taken from reference TRBV7-3 and TRBJ2-1): GAGVSQTPSNKVTEKGKYVELRCDPISGHTALYWYRQSLGQGPEFLIYFQGTGAADDSGLPNDRFFAVRPEGSVSTLKIQRTERGDSAVYLCASSLRGSGRALGDEQFFGPGTRLTVL.

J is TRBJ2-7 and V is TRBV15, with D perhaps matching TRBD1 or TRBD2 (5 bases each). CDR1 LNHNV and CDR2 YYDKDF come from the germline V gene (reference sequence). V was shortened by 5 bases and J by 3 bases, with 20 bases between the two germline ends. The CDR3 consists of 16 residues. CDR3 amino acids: CATSPRRDPSYYEQYF. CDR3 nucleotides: TGTGCCACCAGCCCGCGCCGGGACCCATCCTACTACGAGCAGTACTTC.

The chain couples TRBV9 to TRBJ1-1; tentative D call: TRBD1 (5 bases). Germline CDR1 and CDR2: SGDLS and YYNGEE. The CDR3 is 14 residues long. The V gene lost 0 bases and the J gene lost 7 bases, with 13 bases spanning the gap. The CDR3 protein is CASSVAVQGNEAFF. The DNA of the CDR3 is TGTGCCAGCAGCGTAGCGGTTCAGGGTAATGAAGCTTTCTTT. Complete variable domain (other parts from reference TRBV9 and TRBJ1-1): DSGVTQTPKHLITATGQRVTLRCSPRSGDLSVYWYQQSLDQGLQFLIQYYNGEERAKGNILERFSAQQFPDLHSELNLSSLELGDSALYFCASSVAVQGNEAFFGQGTRLTVV.

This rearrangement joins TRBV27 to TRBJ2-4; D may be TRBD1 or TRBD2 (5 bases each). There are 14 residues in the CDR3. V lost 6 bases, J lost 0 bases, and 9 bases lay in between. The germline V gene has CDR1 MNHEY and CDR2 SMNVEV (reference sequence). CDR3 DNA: TGTGCCAGCAGGTGGGGGACAGCCAAAAACATTCAGTACTTC. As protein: CASRWGTAKNIQYF.

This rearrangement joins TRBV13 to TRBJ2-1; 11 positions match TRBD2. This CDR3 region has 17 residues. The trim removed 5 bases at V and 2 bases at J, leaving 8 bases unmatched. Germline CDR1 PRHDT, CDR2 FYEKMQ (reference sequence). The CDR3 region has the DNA TGTGCCAGCAGCGGGCATAGCGGGAGGGCCCCCTACAATGAGCAGTTCTTC. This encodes CASSGHSGRAPYNEQFF.

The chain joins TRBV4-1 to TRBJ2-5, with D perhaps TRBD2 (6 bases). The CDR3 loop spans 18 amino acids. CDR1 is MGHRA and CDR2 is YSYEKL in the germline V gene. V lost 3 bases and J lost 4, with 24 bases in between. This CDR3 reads CASSHSRRDGGFGETQYF. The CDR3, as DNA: TGCGCCAGCAGCCACTCCAGGCGGGATGGGGGTTTTGGAGAGACCCAGTACTTC.

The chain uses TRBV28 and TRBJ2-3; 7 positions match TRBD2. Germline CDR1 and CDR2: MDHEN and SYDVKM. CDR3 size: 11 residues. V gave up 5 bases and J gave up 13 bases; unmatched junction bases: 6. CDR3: CASSLAVFKYF. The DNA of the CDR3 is TGTGCCAGCAGTCTAGCGGTATTTAAGTATTTT.

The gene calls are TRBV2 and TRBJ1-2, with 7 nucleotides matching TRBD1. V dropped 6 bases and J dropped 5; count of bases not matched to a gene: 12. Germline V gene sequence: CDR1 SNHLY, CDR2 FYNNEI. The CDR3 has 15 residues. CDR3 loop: CASSVIDRVGYGYTF. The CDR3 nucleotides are TGTGCCAGCAGCGTAATCGACAGGGTCGGATATGGCTACACCTTC. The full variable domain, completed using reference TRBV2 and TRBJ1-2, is EPEVTQTPSHQVTQMGQEVILRCVPISNHLYFYWYRQILGQKVEFLVSFYNNEISEKSEIFDDQFSVERPDGSNFTLKIRSTKLEDSAMYFCASSVIDRVGYGYTFGSGTRLTVV.

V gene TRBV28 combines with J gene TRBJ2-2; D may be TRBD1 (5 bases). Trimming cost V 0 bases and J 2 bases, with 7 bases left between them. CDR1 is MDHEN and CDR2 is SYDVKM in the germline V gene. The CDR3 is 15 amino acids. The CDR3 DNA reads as TGTGCCAGCAGTTTATGGACAGCTAACACCGGGGAGCTGTTTTTT. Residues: CASSLWTANTGELFF.

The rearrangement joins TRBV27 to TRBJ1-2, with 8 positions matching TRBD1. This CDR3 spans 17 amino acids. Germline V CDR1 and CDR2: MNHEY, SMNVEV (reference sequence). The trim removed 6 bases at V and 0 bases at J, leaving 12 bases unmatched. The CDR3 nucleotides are TGTGCCAGCAGCCTCACCAAAACAGGGGGAACTAACTATGGCTACACCTTC. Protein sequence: CASSLTKTGGTNYGYTF.

CDR3 bases: TGTGCCAGCAGTTACGGGGGAGGGTACACTGAAGCTTTCTTT. Its protein is CASSYGGGYTEAFF. The chain uses TRBV6-5 and TRBJ1-1; tentatively, D is TRBD1 (5 bases). V was trimmed by 2 bases and J by 3 bases, leaving 10 bases between them. The CDR3 runs to 14 residues. Per the germline V gene, CDR1 is MNHEY and CDR2 is SVGAGI.

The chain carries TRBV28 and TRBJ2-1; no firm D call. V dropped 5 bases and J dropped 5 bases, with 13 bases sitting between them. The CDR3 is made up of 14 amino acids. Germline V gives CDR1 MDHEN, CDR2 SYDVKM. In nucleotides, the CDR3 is TGTGCCAGCAGTGAGCGAGGACCTCACAATGAGCAGTTCTTC. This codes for CASSERGPHNEQFF.

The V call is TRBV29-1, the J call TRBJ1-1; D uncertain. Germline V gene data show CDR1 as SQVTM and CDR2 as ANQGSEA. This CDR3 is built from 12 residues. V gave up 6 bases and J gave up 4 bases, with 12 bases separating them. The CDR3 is CSVGGSTTEAFF. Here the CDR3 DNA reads TGCAGCGTGGGAGGGTCTACCACTGAAGCTTTCTTT.

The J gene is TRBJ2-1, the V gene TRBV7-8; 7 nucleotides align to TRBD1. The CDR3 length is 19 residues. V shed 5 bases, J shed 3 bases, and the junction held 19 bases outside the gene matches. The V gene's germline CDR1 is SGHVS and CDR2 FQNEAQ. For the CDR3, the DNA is TGTGCCAGCAGCCCTACAGGGGTTCAGGCCCGAAGTCTCTACAATGAGCAGTTCTTC. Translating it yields CASSPTGVQARSLYNEQFF.

Here the CDR3 reads CASSPLLGVNTEAFF. CDR3 nucleotides: TGTGCCAGCAGCCCACTCCTGGGGGTGAACACTGAAGCTTTCTTT. The chain joins TRBV7-7 to TRBJ1-1, with D perhaps matching TRBD1 (5 bases). Germline CDR1 SSHAT, CDR2 FNYEAQ (reference sequence). Between the trimmed V and J ends, which lost 5 bases and 0 bases, there was a span of 13 bases. The CDR3 loop spans 15 amino acids.

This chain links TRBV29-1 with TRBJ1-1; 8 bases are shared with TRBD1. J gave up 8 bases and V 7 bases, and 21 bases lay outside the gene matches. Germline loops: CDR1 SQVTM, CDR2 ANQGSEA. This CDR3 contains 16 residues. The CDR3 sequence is CSAGQGGSLGILEAFF. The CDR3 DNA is TGCAGCGCTGGACAGGGAGGGTCATTAGGCATCCTCGAAGCTTTCTTT.

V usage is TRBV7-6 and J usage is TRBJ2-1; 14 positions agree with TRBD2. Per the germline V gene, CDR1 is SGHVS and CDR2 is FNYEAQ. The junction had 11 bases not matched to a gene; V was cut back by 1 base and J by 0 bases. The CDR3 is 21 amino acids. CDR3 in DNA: TGTGCCAGCAGCTTAGGGGCGACTAGCGGGAGGGCCCCCCTCTCCTACAATGAGCAGTTCTTC. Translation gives CASSLGATSGRAPLSYNEQFF.

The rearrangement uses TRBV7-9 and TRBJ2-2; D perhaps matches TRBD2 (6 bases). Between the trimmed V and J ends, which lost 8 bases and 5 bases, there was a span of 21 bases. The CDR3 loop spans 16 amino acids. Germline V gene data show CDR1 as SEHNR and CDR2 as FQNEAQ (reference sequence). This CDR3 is CASPPNFGGGTGELFF. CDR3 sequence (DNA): TGTGCCAGCCCCCCCAATTTCGGGGGAGGTACCGGGGAGCTGTTTTTT. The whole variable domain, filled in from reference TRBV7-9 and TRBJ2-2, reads DTGVSQNPRHKITKRGQNVTFRCDPISEHNRLYWYRQTLGQGPEFLTYFQNEAQLEKSRLLSDRFSAERPKGSFSTLEIQRTEQGDSAMYLCASPPNFGGGTGELFFGEGSRLTVL.

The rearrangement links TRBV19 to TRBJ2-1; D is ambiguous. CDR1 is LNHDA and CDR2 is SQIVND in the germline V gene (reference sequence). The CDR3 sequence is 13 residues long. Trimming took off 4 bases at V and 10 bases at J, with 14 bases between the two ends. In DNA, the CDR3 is TGTGCCAGTAGTAGGTCGGGCCTCACGGAGCAGTTCTTC. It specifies CASSRSGLTEQFF.

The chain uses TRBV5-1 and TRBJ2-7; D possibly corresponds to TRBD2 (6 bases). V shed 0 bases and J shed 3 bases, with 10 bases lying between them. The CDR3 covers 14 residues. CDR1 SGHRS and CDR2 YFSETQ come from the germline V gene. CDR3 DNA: TGCGCCAGCAGCTTGGGGAGGGACCGCTACGAGCAGTACTTC. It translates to CASSLGRDRYEQYF.

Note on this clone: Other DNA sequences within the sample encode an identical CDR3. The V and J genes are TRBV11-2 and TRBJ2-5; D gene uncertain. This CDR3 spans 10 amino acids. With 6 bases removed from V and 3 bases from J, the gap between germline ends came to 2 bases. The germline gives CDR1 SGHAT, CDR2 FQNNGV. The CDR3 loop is CASSEETQYF. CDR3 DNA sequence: TGTGCCAGCAGTGAAGAGACCCAGTACTTC.

The CDR3 sequence: CASSWDGRQGYSGANVLTF. The CDR3 DNA is TGCGCCAGCAGCTGGGACGGACGTCAAGGCTACTCTGGGGCCAACGTCCTGACTTTC. The chain carries TRBV5-1 and TRBJ2-6; D tentatively fits TRBD1 or TRBD2 (5 bases each). The germline CDR1 and CDR2 sequences are SGHRS and YFSETQ. Trimming pared 3 bases from V and 0 bases from J, leaving 19 bases between. The CDR3 extends over 19 amino acids. Filled out from reference TRBV5-1 and TRBJ2-6, the complete variable domain reads KAGVTQTPRYLIKTRGQQVTLSCSPISGHRSVSWYQQTPGQGLQFLFEYFSETQRNKGNFPGRFSGRQFSNSRSEMNVSTLELGDSALYLCASSWDGRQGYSGANVLTFGAGSRLTVL.

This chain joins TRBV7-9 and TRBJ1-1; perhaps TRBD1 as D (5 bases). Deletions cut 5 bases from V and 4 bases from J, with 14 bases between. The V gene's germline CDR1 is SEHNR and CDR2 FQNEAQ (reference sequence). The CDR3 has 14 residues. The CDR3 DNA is TGTGCCAGCAGCCAGGCCCTCAGGGTCACTGAAGCTTTCTTT. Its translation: CASSQALRVTEAFF.

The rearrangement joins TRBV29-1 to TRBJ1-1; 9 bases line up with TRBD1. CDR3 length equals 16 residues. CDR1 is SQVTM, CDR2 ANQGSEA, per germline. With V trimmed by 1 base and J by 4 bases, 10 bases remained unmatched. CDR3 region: CSVEGRDRVLGTEAFF. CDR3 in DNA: TGCAGCGTTGAAGGACGGGACAGGGTATTAGGCACTGAAGCTTTCTTT.

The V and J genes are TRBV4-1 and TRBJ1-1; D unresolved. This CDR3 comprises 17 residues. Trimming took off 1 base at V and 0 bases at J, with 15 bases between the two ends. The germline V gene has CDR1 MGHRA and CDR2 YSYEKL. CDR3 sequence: CASSQAVRRIMNTEAFF. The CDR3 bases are TGCGCCAGCAGCCAAGCCGTAAGACGCATCATGAACACTGAAGCTTTCTTT.